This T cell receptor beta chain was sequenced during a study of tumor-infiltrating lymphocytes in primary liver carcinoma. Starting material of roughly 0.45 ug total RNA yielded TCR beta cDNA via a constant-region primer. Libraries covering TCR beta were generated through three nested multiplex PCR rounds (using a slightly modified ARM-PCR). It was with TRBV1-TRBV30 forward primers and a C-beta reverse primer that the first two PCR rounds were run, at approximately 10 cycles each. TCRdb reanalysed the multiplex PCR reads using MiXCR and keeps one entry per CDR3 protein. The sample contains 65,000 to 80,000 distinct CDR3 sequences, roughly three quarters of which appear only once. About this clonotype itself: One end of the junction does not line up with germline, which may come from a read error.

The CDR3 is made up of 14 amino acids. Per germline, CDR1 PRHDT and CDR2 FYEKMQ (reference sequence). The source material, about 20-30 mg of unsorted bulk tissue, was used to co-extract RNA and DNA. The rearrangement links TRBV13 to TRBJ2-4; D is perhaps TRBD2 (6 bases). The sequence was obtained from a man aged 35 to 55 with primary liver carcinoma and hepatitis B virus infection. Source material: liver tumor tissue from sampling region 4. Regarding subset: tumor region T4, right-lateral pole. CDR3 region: CASSLRLRDSRFSF. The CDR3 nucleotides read TGTGCAAGCAGCTTAAGGTTGCGGGACTCCAGGTTTAGCTTC.